Listed here is a single T cell receptor (beta chain). The repertoire was sequenced with immunoSEQ multiplex PCR; TCRdb's copy has only in-frame clones and lacks some. The data contain more than 100,000 clones, approximately 90% of them singletons. This specimen comes from a study of control samples from healthy donors and cancer patients. The CDR3 consists of 14 residues. The V gene's germline CDR1 is MNHEY and CDR2 SVGAGI. Trimming shortened V by 6 bases and J by 5 bases, and 15 bases separated the two germline ends. The gene calls are TRBV6-5 and TRBJ2-3; no reliable D call. Sequencing was performed on PBMCs. This TCR came from a man in his sixties with lung cancer. The CDR3 DNA is TGTGCCAGCAGGGTAGGTCCCAGCGAAGATACGCAGTATTTT. This encodes CASRVGPSEDTQYF.